The 5 T cell receptor beta chains below were found in one sample sequenced in a study of OX40 agonist ivuxolimab in advanced cancers. The table came from immunoSEQ multiplex PCR; TCRdb's copy has only in-frame clones and leaves some out. The sample records under 85,000 clones, 80% to 90% being singletons. The sample here was CD4+ or CD8+ T cells sorted from blood, taken in a trial of the OX40 agonist ivuxolimab. The receptors here all came from an adult with an advanced solid tumor such as melanoma, head and neck, liver or kidney cancer.

The chain employs TRBV4-2 and TRBJ2-1; TRBD2 matches at 7 bases. The V gene end was trimmed by 1 base and the J gene end by 2 bases; junction bases not matched to a gene: 5. Germline-derived CDR1 and CDR2 are LGHNA and YNFKEQ. This CDR3 is 16 amino acids long. CDR3: CASSQAREVTYNEQFF. Written as DNA, the CDR3 is TGTGCCAGCAGCCAAGCACGGGAGGTAACCTACAATGAGCAGTTCTTC.

The rearrangement joins TRBV7-9 to TRBJ1-2, with no clear D. This CDR3 has 13 amino acids. The V end was cut by 5 bases, the J end by 1 base, with 8 bases between. CDR1 is SEHNR and CDR2 is FQNEAQ in the germline V gene (reference sequence). For the CDR3, the DNA is TGTGCCAGCAGCCTCGGCCTTAACTATGGCTACACCTTC. Amino acids: CASSLGLNYGYTF.

The genes are TRBV27 and TRBJ2-1; TRBD1 agrees at 9 bases. Germline V gene lookup returns CDR1 MNHEY and CDR2 SMNVEV (reference sequence). The CDR3 runs 15 residues. V lost 5 bases, J lost 6 bases, and 8 bases stayed unmatched. CDR3 nucleotides: TGTGCCAGCAGTCTGGGACAGGGACTCGGCAATGAGCAGTTCTTC. Protein product: CASSLGQGLGNEQFF.

CDR3 amino acids: CASSLVGVGEKLFF. In nucleotides, the CDR3 is TGTGCCAGCAGTTTGGTCGGGGTCGGTGAAAAACTGTTTTTT. The V call is TRBV28, the J call TRBJ1-4; no clear D gene. Germline V gives CDR1 MDHEN, CDR2 SYDVKM. Trimming stripped 3 bases from V and 7 bases from J, with 12 bases between. This CDR3 has 14 residues.

The chain uses TRBV5-8 and TRBJ2-5; D call uncertain. Germline V CDR1 and CDR2: SGHTS, YDEGEE. The CDR3 spans 16 residues. The germline V and J ends were trimmed by 4 bases and 2 bases, with 18 bases remaining between them. The CDR3 is CASSPLTWAKQETQYF. The CDR3 DNA reads as TGTGCCAGCAGCCCTCTGACCTGGGCTAAGCAAGAGACCCAGTACTTC.